This record concerns one TCR beta chain sequence. This sample was taken from a study of blood T cell repertoires in COVID-19. TCRdb's copy holds only in-frame clones and misses some; the assay was immunoSEQ multiplex PCR. Among roughly 110,000 clones listed, 86% were seen once. Trimming removed 4 bases from V and 11 bases from J, with 13 bases in between. The CDR3 totals 13 residues. The V gene's germline CDR1 is SGHKS and CDR2 YYEKEE (reference sequence). Sequences were obtained from peripheral blood. The V gene is TRBV5-5, the J gene TRBJ1-6; D is possibly TRBD1 (6 bases). The TCR was taken from a man aged 40-50 years with acute or convalescent COVID-19. CDR3 bases: TGTGCCAGCAGCGATCTACAGGGAACACCCCTCCACTTT. It codes for CASSDLQGTPLHF.